The 15 T cell receptor beta chains below were found in one sample sequenced in a study of T cell responses to AZD1222 COVID-19 vaccine. Clones were read by immunoSEQ multiplex PCR, and TCRdb kept only the in-frame ones, dropping some. The sample carries some 150,000 clones, approximately 86% recorded once. The source material was peripheral blood, sampled 28 days after the second dose of the MenACWY control vaccine. The receptors were sampled from an adult who received the MenACWY meningococcal vaccine as a control.

The rearrangement links TRBV6-5 to TRBJ2-7; D is perhaps TRBD1 or TRBD2 (7 bases each). Germline V gene lookup returns CDR1 MNHEY and CDR2 SVGAGI. The CDR3 has 14 amino acids. The V end lost 7 bases, the J end lost 3 bases, and 16 bases lay between the germline ends. The CDR3 DNA reads as TGTGCCAGCAATCGACAGGGAGGGAACTACGAGCAGTACTTC. This gives the protein CASNRQGGNYEQYF.

This clone was found once. The V gene is TRBV6-2 or TRBV6-3, the J gene TRBJ1-2; 10 nucleotides agree with TRBD1. The ends lost 4 bases at V and 7 bases at J; junction bases unmatched: 12. This CDR3 is 16 amino acids long. Germline V gene data show CDR1 as MNHEY and CDR2 as SVGEGT. CDR3 sequence: CASSSNPGTGDFGYTF. In DNA form, the CDR3 reads TGTGCCAGCAGTTCCAACCCCGGGACAGGGGACTTTGGCTACACCTTC.

The chain employs TRBV5-1 and TRBJ2-2; D perhaps matches TRBD2 (5 bases). Germline V gene lookup returns CDR1 SGHRS and CDR2 YFSETQ. The V and J ends lost 4 bases and 5 bases respectively, with 15 bases between them. This CDR3 has 15 residues. The CDR3 nucleotides are TGCGCCAGCAGCATTCGGGGTAGCGCTACCGGGGAGCTGTTTTTT. Translation gives CASSIRGSATGELFF.

The sample holds one count of this clone. This chain connects TRBV4-1 to TRBJ1-3, with D possibly matching TRBD1 (6 bases). The length of the CDR3 is 17 residues. V lost 4 bases, J lost 8 bases, and 24 bases lay in between. Germline-derived CDR1 and CDR2 are MGHRA and YSYEKL. The CDR3 nucleotides are TGCGCCAGCAGCCTCCGGGGACCAGGGGAATCTGCCTACACCATATATTTT. This sequence encodes CASSLRGPGESAYTIYF.

The rearrangement links TRBV27 to TRBJ1-1; D uncertain. The CDR3 consists of 16 residues. Germline CDR1 and CDR2: MNHEY and SMNVEV (reference sequence). Trimming took off 2 bases at V and 4 bases at J, with 17 bases between the two ends. CDR3 nucleotide sequence: TGTGCCAGCAGTTTAATCCCCGACACCTCCACCACTGAAGCTTTCTTT. It yields the protein CASSLIPDTSTTEAFF.

The chain recombines TRBV11-2 with TRBJ2-5; D unclear. The CDR3 sequence is 15 residues long. Germline CDR1 is SGHAT and CDR2 is FQNNGV. V lost 0 bases, J lost 0 bases, and 8 bases lay in between. The CDR3 region has the DNA TGTGCCAGCAGCTTAGATTCGGCCTACCAAGAGACCCAGTACTTC. This gives the protein CASSLDSAYQETQYF.

The V and J genes are TRBV5-1 and TRBJ1-1; unclear D gene. Germline CDR1 is SGHRS and CDR2 is YFSETQ. V lost 0 bases to trimming and J lost 1 base, with 13 bases between them. This CDR3 has 16 residues. CDR3 protein: CASSLAGPLANTEAFF. The CDR3 nucleotides are TGCGCCAGCAGCTTGGCCGGGCCCTTGGCGAACACTGAAGCTTTCTTT.

The rearrangement joins TRBV28 to TRBJ1-1; TRBD1 aligns across 8 bases. The J segment lost 2 bases and the V segment lost 2 bases, leaving 4 bases of the junction unmatched. The germline CDR1 and CDR2 sequences are MDHEN and SYDVKM. CDR3 length: 15 amino acids. The CDR3 DNA is TGTGCCAGCAGTTTACACCCAGGGGGCAACACTGAAGCTTTCTTT. As protein: CASSLHPGGNTEAFF.

The chain is built from TRBV27 and TRBJ2-7, with a tentative D call TRBD1 (5 bases). Per germline, CDR1 MNHEY and CDR2 SMNVEV (reference sequence). With 2 bases removed from V and 0 bases from J, the gap between germline ends came to 5 bases. This CDR3 spans 13 amino acids. The CDR3 spells CASSLRGSYEQYF. CDR3 coding DNA: TGTGCCAGCAGTTTAAGGGGCTCCTACGAGCAGTACTTC.

CDR3 in DNA: TGCGCCAGCAGCAGAGAAGGACAGCTCTATGGCTACACCTTC. Translation gives CASSREGQLYGYTF. The V call is TRBV5-1, the J call TRBJ1-2; weak D call: TRBD1 (6 bases). Germline-derived CDR1 and CDR2 are SGHRS and YFSETQ. This CDR3 region has 14 residues. The V end was cut by 4 bases, the J end by 4 bases, with 14 bases between.

V usage is TRBV7-2 and J usage is TRBJ1-5; TRBD1 agrees at 7 bases. The CDR3 is made up of 13 amino acids. V shed 5 bases and J 7 bases; nucleotides not matched to a gene: 5. Germline CDR1 reads SGHTA; CDR2 reads FQGNSA. CDR3 amino acids: CASSVDREQPQHF. The CDR3 DNA is TGTGCCAGCAGCGTCGACAGGGAACAGCCCCAGCATTTT.

This chain connects TRBV7-2 to TRBJ1-4; TRBD1 might be the D (5 bases). Germline CDR1 is SGHTA and CDR2 is FQGNSA. CDR3 length equals 16 residues. The ends were cut back, 1 base at V and 3 bases at J, with 12 bases in the middle. This chain's CDR3 is CASSLVGAGSNEKLFF. The CDR3 DNA reads TGTGCCAGCAGCTTAGTCGGGGCCGGATCTAATGAAAAACTGTTTTTT.

The J gene is TRBJ1-5, the V gene TRBV19; D remains unclear. Germline V gives CDR1 LNHDA, CDR2 SQIVND (reference sequence). V was trimmed by 4 bases and J by 2 bases, leaving 15 bases between them. The CDR3 loop spans 16 amino acids. DNA of the CDR3: TGTGCCAGTAGTACCCCGGACTGGTGGGGCAATCAGCCCCAGCATTTT. This sequence encodes CASSTPDWWGNQPQHF.

Only a few counts were recorded for this clone. The chain recombines TRBV6-5 with TRBJ1-1, with 8 bases lining up with TRBD1. The length of the CDR3 is 15 residues. Germline V lookup: CDR1 MNHEY, CDR2 SVGAGI. The junction had 6 bases not matched to a gene; V was cut back by 5 bases and J by 1 base. The CDR3 sequence is CASSTTGTGNTEAFF. CDR3 DNA: TGTGCCAGCAGTACCACCGGGACAGGGAACACTGAAGCTTTCTTT.

The chain uses TRBV7-2 and TRBJ2-3, with TRBD1 matching 7 bases. V lost 2 bases, J lost 1 base, and 3 bases stayed unmatched. There are 15 residues in the CDR3. Germline V CDR1 and CDR2: SGHTA, FQGNSA. CDR3 DNA sequence: TGTGCCAGCAGCTTATACGGACAGGGCACAGATACGCAGTATTTT. This encodes CASSLYGQGTDTQYF.